This TCR beta chain was documented in a study of T cells in Graves' hyperthyroidism and ophthalmopathy (dated by TCRdb to between 2019 and 2020). Regarding the research as a whole: Peripheral blood samples were taken at the time of initial diagnosis, prior to any treatment. TCR V-J signatures able to tell the groups apart were searched for in a discovery cohort of approximately 95 patients, of whom around 43 had Graves' ophthalmopathy and 57 had stable Graves' hyperthyroidism. Prospective prediction of ophthalmopathy was tested in an independent validation cohort consisting of 18 to 20 hyperthyroidism patients and around 16 patients who later progressed to ophthalmopathy. The 100 or so discovery patients were divided at random into training and test sets in a 7:3 ratio. In addition, the study compared T-cell repertoires in thyroid tissue and in blood from roughly six Graves' hyperthyroidism patients. Once sampling was done, hyperthyroidism patients were given methimazole at a starting dose of 30 mg daily, whereas ophthalmopathy patients were given high-dose intravenous methylprednisolone. The paper describes TCR Vbeta CDR3 sequencing of around 140 peripheral blood samples, made up of some 42 ophthalmopathy patients, approximately 76 hyperthyroidism patients and 17 progressor patients.

Via the germline V gene (reference sequence), CDR1 is LNHNV and CDR2 YYDKDF. V lost 8 bases and J lost 5 bases; the stretch between them is 13 bases long. Reading from cysteine to phenylalanine, the CDR3 counts 12 amino acids. The only DNA kept is the CDR3, 36 bases in frame from the first base. Study-level results and caveats: Blood samples also contained most of the expanded thyroid clonotypes (frequency above 0.001), which suggests that blood repertoires may reflect thyroid immune responses. Ophthalmopathy was separated from stable hyperthyroidism by a 13 V-J signature model, with about 86% sensitivity and roughly 81% specificity obtained in cross-validation and 80%/75% obtained in testing. No statistical method was used to set the sample size in advance, and investigators knew the group allocation. During validation, the model predicted progression to ophthalmopathy a median of around 7 months ahead of onset, with more than 55% sensitivity and about 75% specificity.

Stable Graves' hyperthyroidism was defined as no progression to ophthalmopathy during 18 months of follow-up. Hyperthyroidism patients were aged 18 to 65 years and newly diagnosed, with disease duration of less than 2 months. Patients with uncontrolled infections, other autoimmune diseases, pregnancy or lactation were excluded. Clinical symptoms, serum thyroxine and TRAb, thyroid ultrasound, and orbital computed tomography formed the basis for the diagnoses. PBMCs were isolated from 7.5 to 10 ml of fresh peripheral blood by Ficoll-Paque density gradient centrifugation. Total RNA was extracted with Trizol reagent, and quality was checked on an Agilent 2100 Bioanalyzer. The TCR beta CDR3 regions were amplified from RNA transcripts. A first-round RT-PCR of the TCR CDR3 used the HTBI primer set with the Qiagen OneStep RT-PCR kit. A second multiplex PCR round built the libraries, followed by size selection and purification. Paired-end sequencing of the libraries was performed with 100 bp reads on an Illumina HiSeq2000. In the source study's methods: Raw data were processed with SOAPnuke, discarding reads with adapters, uncalled bases, mean Phred below 15, or no exact constant-primer or identifier match. High-quality paired reads were merged with COPE v1.2.5, and unique nucleotide sequences were defined as clonotypes. Clonotypes were aligned to IMGT TRBV, TRBD and TRBJ reference segments using MiTCR v1.1. The analysis was restricted to V-J combinations with a frequency above 0.0001, which together covered 98% to 99.2% of the repertoires. A TCS score was defined as the ratio of F50 (clonal expansion) to E x V (chaos), with BLOSUM62-based TCRdist applied between CDR3 peptides within each V-J. Welch's t-statistics and random forest reduced roughly 500 V-J features to around 14, which were used in a naive Bayes classifier (R e1071). In-frame beta chains were kept once TCRdb had trimmed the public reads at Q25 with fastp and called clones with MiXCR. Each entry merges the rows of one CDR3 protein and shows their most common DNA and genes. TCRdb's processing, not the authors', yielded these V and J calls. The sample records more than 500,000 distinct CDR3 sequences, approximately 14% of which are singletons. Together, the top ten hold roughly 14% of the sample.

As to this clonotype: No cognate antigen has been identified for it. No clone much larger than this one lies a single base away; base qualities are absent.

The sample consisted of blood. The origin of this receptor is a woman between 40 and 55 years old with Graves' hyperthyroidism. The chain is encoded by TRBV15 joined to TRBJ2-7; the D gene could be either TRBD1 or TRBD2, each agreeing at 5 bases. The DNA is as follows: TGTGCCACCGGGACGGTTATCAACGAGCAGTACTTC. Its protein reads: CATGTVINEQYF.